Listed below are T cell receptor beta chains from one sample, sequenced in a study of T cell responses to AZD1222 COVID-19 vaccine. The assay was immunoSEQ multiplex PCR, and TCRdb's table has in-frame clones only and misses some. This table holds about 99,000 clones, more than 90% found once. The sequencing here drew on peripheral blood, taken on day 0 of AZD1222 vaccination. The receptors stem from an adult in good health. The CDR3 runs from the conserved cysteine through the conserved F or W. The D gene is left open where the match is weak. The size of a clone is reported for some rows only, either as once, few or many, or as a class for expanded clones.

clone size,J gene,D gene,V gene,CDR3 protein,CDR3 DNA
.,TRBJ2-7,TRBD1,TRBV23-1,CASSQPSRQGLYTGQYF,TGCGCCAGCAGTCAACCGAGTCGACAGGGTCTTTATACTGGGCAGTACTTC
.,TRBJ1-1,.,TRBV6-5,CASSYLQGGLTEAFF,TGTGCCAGCAGTTACCTCCAAGGAGGGCTCACTGAAGCTTTCTTT
.,TRBJ2-2,.,TRBV6-5,CASSLQMNTGELFF,TGTGCCAGCAGTCTTCAAATGAACACCGGGGAGCTGTTTTTT
.,TRBJ2-3,.,TRBV19,CASSNRAPGARGDTQYF,TGTGCCAGTAGCAACCGGGCCCCGGGAGCGCGAGGCGATACGCAGTATTTT
few,TRBJ1-4,.,TRBV12-3/TRBV12-4,CASSSNEKLFF,TGTGCCAGCAGTTCTAATGAAAAACTGTTTTTT
.,TRBJ1-1,.,TRBV5-1,CASSLEVGLNTEAFF,TGCGCCAGCAGCTTGGAAGTAGGACTGAACACTGAAGCTTTCTTT
.,TRBJ1-5,.,TRBV6-1,CASSEASGTEQPQHF,TGTGCCAGCAGTGAAGCATCAGGGACTGAGCAGCCCCAGCATTTT
.,TRBJ1-1,.,TRBV27,CASSSGSEAFF,TGTGCCAGCAGTTCCGGCAGTGAAGCTTTCTTT
few,TRBJ2-5,.,TRBV2,CASRRDLWANQETQYF,TGTGCCAGCAGGCGGGATTTGTGGGCGAACCAAGAGACCCAGTACTTC
.,TRBJ2-7,TRBD1,TRBV5-1,CASSSGTAPSEEQYF,TGCGCCAGCAGCTCGGGGACAGCCCCATCAGAGGAGCAGTACTTC
.,TRBJ2-4,TRBD1,TRBV5-1,CASSPNGQELAKNIQYF,TGCGCCAGCAGCCCCAACGGACAGGAGCTAGCCAAAAACATTCAGTACTTC
.,TRBJ2-7,.,TRBV20-1,CSASSDTEGEQYF,TGCAGTGCTAGTTCGGACACCGAGGGCGAGCAGTACTTC
.,TRBJ2-1,.,TRBV11-2,CASSLDRVGDNEQFF,TGTGCCAGCAGCTTAGATCGTGTGGGCGACAATGAGCAGTTCTTC
.,TRBJ1-2,.,TRBV7-9,CASSRIQGDSNDGYTF,TGTGCCAGCAGCCGCATCCAGGGCGATTCTAACGATGGCTACACCTTC
once,TRBJ2-2,.,TRBV27,CASSDRPRGTGELFF,TGTGCCAGCAGTGACAGGCCTCGGGGCACCGGGGAGCTGTTTTTT
.,TRBJ2-7,TRBD1,TRBV6-5,CASSDRGAYEQYF,TGTGCCAGCAGCGACAGGGGAGCCTACGAGCAGTACTTC
.,TRBJ2-1,.,TRBV6-6,CAISLEGGLGEQFF,TGTGCCATCTCTCTAGAGGGGGGCCTGGGTGAGCAGTTCTTC
.,TRBJ2-1,.,TRBV10-1,CASSRWRGGFNEQFF,TGCGCCAGCAGCAGGTGGAGGGGAGGCTTCAATGAGCAGTTCTTC
.,TRBJ2-1,TRBD2,TRBV5-6,CASSPSGRAYNEQFF,TGTGCCAGCAGCCCTAGCGGGAGGGCCTACAATGAGCAGTTCTTC
.,TRBJ2-1,.,TRBV28,CASSPPFDEQFF,TGTGCCAGCAGTCCGCCTTTCGATGAGCAGTTCTTC
.,TRBJ2-5,.,TRBV7-8,CASGVGAEAQYF,TGTGCCAGCGGGGTAGGGGCCGAGGCCCAGTACTTC